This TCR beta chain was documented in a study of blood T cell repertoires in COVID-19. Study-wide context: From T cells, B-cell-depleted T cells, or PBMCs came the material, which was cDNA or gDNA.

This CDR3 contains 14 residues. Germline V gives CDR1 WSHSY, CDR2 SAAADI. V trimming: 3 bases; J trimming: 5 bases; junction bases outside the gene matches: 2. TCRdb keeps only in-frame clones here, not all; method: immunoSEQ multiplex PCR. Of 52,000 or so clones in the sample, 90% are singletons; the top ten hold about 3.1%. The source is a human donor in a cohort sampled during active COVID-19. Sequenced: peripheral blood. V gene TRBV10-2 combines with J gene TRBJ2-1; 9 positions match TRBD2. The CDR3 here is CASSDLAGNNEQFF. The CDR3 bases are TGCGCCAGCAGTGACCTAGCGGGAAACAATGAGCAGTTCTTC.